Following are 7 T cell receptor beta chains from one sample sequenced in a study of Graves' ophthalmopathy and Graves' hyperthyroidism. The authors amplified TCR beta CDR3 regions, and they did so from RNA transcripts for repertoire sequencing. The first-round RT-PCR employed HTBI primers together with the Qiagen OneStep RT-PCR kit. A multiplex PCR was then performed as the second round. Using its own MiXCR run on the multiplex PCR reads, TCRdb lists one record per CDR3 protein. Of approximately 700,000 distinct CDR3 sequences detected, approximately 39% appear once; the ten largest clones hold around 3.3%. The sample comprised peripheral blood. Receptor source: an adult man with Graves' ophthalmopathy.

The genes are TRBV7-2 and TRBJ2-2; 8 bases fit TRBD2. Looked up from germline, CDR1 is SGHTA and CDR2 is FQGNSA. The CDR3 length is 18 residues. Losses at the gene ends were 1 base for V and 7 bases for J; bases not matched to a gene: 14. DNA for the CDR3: TGTGCCAGCAGCTTAGTAGCCGGGGGGGCCACTATTGGCGGGGAGCTGTTTTTT. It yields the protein CASSLVAGGATIGGELFF.

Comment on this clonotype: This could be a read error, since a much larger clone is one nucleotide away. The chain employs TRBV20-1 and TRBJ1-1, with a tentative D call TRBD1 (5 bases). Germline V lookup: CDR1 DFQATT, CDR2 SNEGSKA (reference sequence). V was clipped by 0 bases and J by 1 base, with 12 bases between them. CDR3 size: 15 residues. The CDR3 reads CSARDSRGENTEAFF. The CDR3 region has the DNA TGCAGTGCTAGAGACTCCCGAGGGGAGAACACTGAAGCTTTCTTT.

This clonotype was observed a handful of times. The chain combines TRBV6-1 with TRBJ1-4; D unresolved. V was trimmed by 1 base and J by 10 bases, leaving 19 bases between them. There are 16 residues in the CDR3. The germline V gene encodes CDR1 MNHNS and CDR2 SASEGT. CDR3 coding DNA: TGTGCCAGCAGTGAAGGAATCGGGATTACGAACGGAAAACTGTTTTTT. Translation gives CASSEGIGITNGKLFF.

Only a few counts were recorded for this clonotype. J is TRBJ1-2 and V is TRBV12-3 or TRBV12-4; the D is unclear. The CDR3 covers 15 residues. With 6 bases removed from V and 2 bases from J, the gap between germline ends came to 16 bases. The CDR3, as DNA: TGTGCCAGCAGCCCGACACTGGACGCAAACTATGGCTACACCTTC. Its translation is CASSPTLDANYGYTF.

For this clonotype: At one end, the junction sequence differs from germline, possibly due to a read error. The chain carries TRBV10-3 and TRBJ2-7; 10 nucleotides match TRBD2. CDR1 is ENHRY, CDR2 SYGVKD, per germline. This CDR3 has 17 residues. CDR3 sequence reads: CASSEASGGERHYEQYF. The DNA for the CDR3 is TGTGCCAGCAGTGAGGCTAGCGGGGGCGAGAGGCACTACGAGCAGTACTTC.

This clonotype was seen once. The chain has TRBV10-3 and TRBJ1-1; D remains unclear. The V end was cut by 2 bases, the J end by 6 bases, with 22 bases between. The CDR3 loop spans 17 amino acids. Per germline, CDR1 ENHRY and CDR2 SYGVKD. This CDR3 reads CAISEGSTLYRKSEAFF. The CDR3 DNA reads TGTGCCATCAGTGAGGGGTCGACTCTTTATCGGAAGTCTGAAGCTTTCTTT.

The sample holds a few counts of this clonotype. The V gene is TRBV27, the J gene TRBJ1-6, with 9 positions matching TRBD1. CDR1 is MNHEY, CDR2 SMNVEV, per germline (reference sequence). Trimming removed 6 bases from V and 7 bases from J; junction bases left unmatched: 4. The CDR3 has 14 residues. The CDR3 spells CASRTGTGNSPLHF. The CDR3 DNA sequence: TGTGCCAGCAGGACCGGGACAGGGAATTCACCCCTCCACTTT.